The 29 T cell receptor beta chains given below trace back to one sample, sequenced in a study of T cell repertoires in cytomegalovirus infection. TCRdb fed the reads into MiXCR, producing one record per CDR3 protein. The table includes around 900,000 distinct CDR3 sequences, approximately 30% detected once. Their antigens remain unidentified. This material consisted of cultured CD8+ T cells from PBMCs, taken from culture after CMV antigen stimulation. All receptors come from a human donor in good health (CMV status not recorded). Some clones in this sample may be carry-over from other donors' samples.

Many counts were recorded for this clonotype. V and J are TRBV7-2 and TRBJ1-1; 8 positions match TRBD1. Trimming cost V 1 base and J 2 bases; bases outside gene matches: 3. This CDR3 comprises 15 residues. Germline V gene data show CDR1 as SGHTA and CDR2 as FQGNSA. The CDR3 loop reads CASSLEDRVNTEAFF. Written as DNA, the CDR3 is TGTGCCAGCAGCTTAGAGGACAGGGTAAACACTGAAGCTTTCTTT.

This clonotype was recorded a few times. The V gene is TRBV11-2, the J gene TRBJ2-1; the match to TRBD1 covers 10 bases. In germline, CDR1 is SGHAT, CDR2 FQNNGV. The CDR3 has 15 residues. The J segment lost 12 bases and the V segment lost 5 bases, leaving 13 bases of the junction unmatched. CDR3 nucleotides: TGTGCCAGCAGCCTACGACAGGGGGCGAGATCGGGGCAGTTCTTC. Translating it yields CASSLRQGARSGQFF.

In nucleotides, the CDR3 is TGTGCCAGCAGTTTTACAAAAGCGGGGTACCCGACGGAGACCTTC. This encodes CASSFTKAGYPTETF. The rearrangement links TRBV27 to TRBJ1-2, with D unclear. Germline values: CDR1 MNHEY, CDR2 SMNVEV (reference sequence). V gave up 3 bases and J gave up 14 bases, with 25 bases separating them. The CDR3 extends over 15 amino acids.

This clonotype has only one observation. A much bigger clone sits one base away, suggesting this may be a read error. The J gene is TRBJ2-1, the V gene TRBV7-2; D not resolved. The CDR3 sequence is 14 residues long. The V gene's germline CDR1 is SGHTA and CDR2 FQGNSA. This CDR3 reads CVSSLSVSDIEQFF. In nucleotides, the CDR3 is TGTGTCAGCAGCCTCAGTGTCTCCGACATTGAGCAGTTCTTC.

This clonotype showed up many times. The chain has TRBV7-8 and TRBJ1-1, with TRBD1 matching 11 bases. With V trimmed by 5 bases and J by 4 bases, 12 bases remained unmatched. The germline gives CDR1 SGHVS, CDR2 FQNEAQ. This CDR3 spans 17 amino acids. The CDR3 spells CASSIYYGTGGRTEAFF. For the CDR3, the DNA is TGTGCCAGCAGCATATACTACGGGACAGGGGGACGCACTGAAGCTTTCTTT.

This clonotype was recorded many times. The chain's CDR3 is CASSMIQGGGTEAFF. In DNA, the CDR3 is TGTGCCAGCAGCATGATACAGGGGGGAGGAACTGAAGCTTTCTTT. The V gene is TRBV7-9, the J gene TRBJ1-1; 8 bases agree with TRBD1. The CDR3 has 15 residues. J lost 5 bases, V lost 5 bases, and 10 bases had no gene match. Germline-derived CDR1 and CDR2 are SEHNR and FQNEAQ (reference sequence).

The CDR3 loop is CASSFQQGKYNEQFF. The CDR3 DNA is TGTGCCAGCAGCTTTCAACAGGGGAAGTACAATGAGCAGTTCTTC. The chain carries TRBV7-6 and TRBJ2-1; 7 bases are shared with TRBD1. Per the germline V gene, CDR1 is SGHVS and CDR2 is FNYEAQ. With 3 bases clipped from V and 4 bases from J, the junction kept 6 bases outside the gene matches. The CDR3 consists of 15 residues.

A few counts support this clonotype. This chain uses TRBV15 with TRBJ1-6; D call uncertain. V shed 11 bases and J shed 0 bases, with 14 bases lying between them. CDR1 is LNHNV, CDR2 YYDKDF, per germline (reference sequence). The CDR3 extends over 15 amino acids. This chain's CDR3 is CASSDGSSYNSPLHF. CDR3 coding DNA: TGTGCCTCATCGGATGGGAGCTCCTATAATTCACCCCTCCACTTT.

The sample holds a few counts of this clonotype. The CDR3: CASSYLGGPSYEQYV. For the CDR3, the DNA is TGTGCCAGCAGTTACTTGGGGGGACCCTCCTACGAGCAGTACGTC. The chain couples TRBV6-2 or TRBV6-3 to TRBJ2-7, with D possibly TRBD2 on 6 matching bases. V shed 1 base and J shed 0 bases, with 10 bases lying between them. The CDR3 is 15 residues long. CDR1 MNHEY and CDR2 SVGEGT come from the germline V gene.

This clonotype appeared a few times. V gene TRBV19 combines with J gene TRBJ1-2, with D possibly being TRBD1 (5 bases). Trimming cost V 0 bases and J 6 bases, with 11 bases left between them. Germline CDR1 reads LNHDA; CDR2 reads SQIVND (reference sequence). The CDR3 is 14 residues long. The CDR3 DNA reads as TGTGCCAGTAGTATAGAAGGGGTTTTCGATGGCTACACCTTC. It codes for CASSIEGVFDGYTF. The whole variable domain, remainder taken from reference TRBV19 and TRBJ1-2, is DGGITQSPKYLFRKEGQNVTLSCEQNLNHDAMYWYRQDPGQGLRLIYYSQIVNDFQKGDIAEGYSVSREKKESFPLTVTSAQKNPTAFYLCASSIEGVFDGYTFGSGTRLTVV.

This clonotype was observed a few times. The chain combines TRBV29-1 with TRBJ1-2; weak D call: TRBD1 (6 bases). Germline V gene lookup returns CDR1 SQVTM and CDR2 ANQGSEA. Trimming removed 4 bases at V and 4 bases at J, with 28 bases between. The CDR3 consists of 18 residues. This CDR3 reads CSVVGGDPGTWTVYGYTF. CDR3 nucleotide sequence: TGCAGCGTTGTAGGGGGAGACCCCGGGACATGGACCGTCTATGGCTACACCTTC.

In this sample, this clonotype turned up once. This chain uses TRBV15 with TRBJ2-6; 9 nucleotides align to TRBD1. Trimming at V came to 4 bases and at J to 3 bases, leaving 10 bases not matched to a gene. The germline CDR1 and CDR2 sequences are LNHNV and YYDKDF (reference sequence). There are 18 residues in the CDR3. Here the CDR3 reads CATSIRQGGYVGANVLTF. As DNA, the CDR3 is TGTGCCACCAGCATACGACAGGGGGGATATGTTGGGGCCAACGTCCTGACTTTC.

The V and J genes are TRBV10-3 and TRBJ2-7, with D possibly being TRBD1 or TRBD2 (6 bases each). V shed 11 bases and J shed 2 bases, with 10 bases lying between them. CDR1 ENHRY and CDR2 SYGVKD come from the germline V gene. This CDR3 spans 11 amino acids. The CDR3 here is CAGGGTYEQYV. CDR3 nucleotide sequence: TGTGCCGGAGGGGGAACCTACGAGCAGTACGTC.

The chain couples TRBV6-5 to TRBJ1-2; tentative D call: TRBD1 (5 bases). V lost 4 bases to trimming and J lost 7 bases, with 16 bases between them. Germline V lookup: CDR1 MNHEY, CDR2 SVGAGI. CDR3 length equals 14 residues. The CDR3: CASSLDTELGGYTF. CDR3 DNA sequence: TGTGCCAGCAGTTTGGACACGGAGCTGGGTGGCTACACCTTC.

The chain has TRBV2 and TRBJ2-3; TRBD2 matches 8 bases. Looked up from germline, CDR1 is SNHLY and CDR2 is FYNNEI. This CDR3 contains 15 residues. V trimming: 6 bases; J trimming: 4 bases; junction bases outside the gene matches: 9. CDR3 amino acids: CASRRAGGGSDTQYF. The CDR3 DNA reads TGTGCCAGCAGAAGGGCGGGGGGCGGTTCAGATACGCAGTATTTT.

V and J are TRBV6-9 and TRBJ2-4; perhaps D is TRBD1 or TRBD2 (6 bases each). The CDR3 is 16 amino acids. Per germline, CDR1 MNHGY and CDR2 SVAAGI. The V end was cut by 7 bases, the J end by 0 bases, with 16 bases between. DNA for the CDR3: TGTGCCAGCAAGGAAAGGGGGGACCTAGCCAAAAACATTCAGTACTTC. Protein product: CASKERGDLAKNIQYF.

This chain links TRBV6-6 with TRBJ2-3; 8 bases align to TRBD2. The V gene end was trimmed by 4 bases and the J gene end by 3 bases; junction bases not matched to a gene: 9. The CDR3 has 16 amino acids. Per germline, CDR1 MNHNY and CDR2 SVGAGI (reference sequence). In nucleotides, the CDR3 is TGTGCCAGCAGTTTTACCTTGCGGGGGGCAACAGATACGCAGTATTTT. Its translation is CASSFTLRGATDTQYF.

The V gene is TRBV7-9, the J gene TRBJ2-1; D remains unclear. Germline values: CDR1 SEHNR, CDR2 FQNEAQ (reference sequence). Deletions cut 1 base from V and 10 bases from J, with 8 bases between. CDR3 length equals 12 residues. The CDR3 region is CASSLGVMEQFF. The CDR3, as DNA: TGTGCCAGCAGCTTAGGAGTGATGGAGCAGTTCTTC.

The genes are TRBV6-1 and TRBJ2-5; D call uncertain. The germline V and J ends were trimmed by 5 bases and 2 bases, with 12 bases remaining between them. Germline assignment: CDR1 MNHNS and CDR2 SASEGT. The CDR3 loop spans 14 amino acids. In nucleotides, the CDR3 is TGTGCCAGCAGTCCCTGGAGTGGGCAAGAGACCCAGTACTTC. Translation gives CASSPWSGQETQYF.

The rearrangement joins TRBV7-9 to TRBJ2-5; tentatively, D is TRBD1 or TRBD2 (5 bases each). Trimming took 1 base from V and 5 from J, leaving 14 bases between them. The CDR3 consists of 15 residues. CDR1 is SEHNR and CDR2 is FQNEAQ in the germline V gene (reference sequence). CDR3 DNA: TGTGCCAGCAGCTTAGTCGCTGGGGGTCTCGAGACCCAGTACTTC. It encodes CASSLVAGGLETQYF.

This clonotype was seen once. The chain couples TRBV2 to TRBJ1-2, with 9 bases identical to TRBD1. Germline V gene sequence: CDR1 SNHLY, CDR2 FYNNEI. V lost 3 bases, J lost 8 bases, and 7 bases stayed unmatched. CDR3 length: 14 amino acids. CDR3 amino acids: CASSERGTGKGYTF. As DNA, the CDR3 is TGTGCCAGCAGTGAGCGCGGGACAGGGAAGGGCTACACCTTC.

V usage is TRBV12-3 or TRBV12-4 and J usage is TRBJ2-2, with D perhaps TRBD2 (6 bases). The CDR3 spans 14 residues. With 8 bases removed from V and 5 bases from J, the gap between germline ends came to 15 bases. For the CDR3, the DNA is TGTGCCAGCTACCCACCCGGAGGGACCGGGGAGCTGTTTTTT. Residues: CASYPPGGTGELFF.

The chain carries TRBV9 and TRBJ1-1; weak D call: TRBD1 (6 bases). In germline, CDR1 is SGDLS, CDR2 YYNGEE. This CDR3 contains 13 residues. Trimming pared 7 bases from V and 3 bases from J, leaving 13 bases between. The CDR3 region is CASGPSGDTEAFF. DNA for the CDR3: TGTGCCAGCGGCCCCTCAGGGGACACTGAAGCTTTCTTT.

J is TRBJ2-7 and V is TRBV7-9; 8 bases agree with TRBD1. V lost 5 bases, J lost 5 bases, and 11 bases stayed unmatched. The CDR3 extends over 15 amino acids. Germline CDR1 reads SEHNR; CDR2 reads FQNEAQ (reference sequence). CDR3 nucleotide sequence: TGTGCCAGCAGCCTCTTCCGGGACAGGCGACACGAGCAGTACTTC. It codes for CASSLFRDRRHEQYF.

In this sample, this clonotype turned up a few times. The chain joins TRBV28 to TRBJ2-2; TRBD1 is a possible D gene (6 bases). CDR3 size: 16 residues. V was trimmed by 3 bases and J by 4 bases, leaving 15 bases between them. The germline V gene has CDR1 MDHEN and CDR2 SYDVKM. CDR3 coding DNA: TGTGCCAGCAGTTTTAGGCGGACAGTTAGCACCGGGGAGCTGTTTTTT. Translated: CASSFRRTVSTGELFF.

This clonotype showed up many times. The V and J genes are TRBV7-9 and TRBJ2-4; 8 nucleotides align to TRBD2. The germline gives CDR1 SEHNR, CDR2 FQNEAQ (reference sequence). V trimming: 7 bases; J trimming: 3 bases; junction bases outside the gene matches: 11. The CDR3 runs to 16 residues. CDR3 nucleotides: TGTGCCAGCACCCCCCTCGGGGGGGTAGACAAAAACATTCAGTACTTC. It is translated as CASTPLGGVDKNIQYF.

In this sample, this clonotype turned up a few times. The CDR3 loop reads CASSKTRTNQPQHF. DNA of the CDR3: TGTGCCAGCAGTAAGACACGGACTAATCAGCCCCAGCATTTT. The chain is built from TRBV6-2 or TRBV6-3 and TRBJ1-5; D unresolved. Trimming removed 5 bases from V and 4 bases from J, with 12 bases in between. The CDR3 extends over 14 amino acids. In germline, CDR1 is MNHEY, CDR2 SVGEGT.

At least ten counts were recorded for this clonotype. This chain links TRBV12-3 or TRBV12-4 with TRBJ2-7; tentative D call: TRBD1 (6 bases). CDR3 length: 14 amino acids. Trimming left V 5 bases short and J 6 bases short, with 17 bases between. CDR3 nucleotides: TGTGCCAGCAGTGAGCAGGGTGGGGGCTCCGAGCAGTACGTC. Amino acids: CASSEQGGGSEQYV.

The chain uses TRBV19 and TRBJ1-1, with D hard to call. In germline, CDR1 is LNHDA, CDR2 SQIVND (reference sequence). V lost 4 bases to trimming and J lost 0 bases, with 15 bases between them. The CDR3 contains 16 residues. CDR3 protein: CASSRIRTIMNTEAFF. The DNA for the CDR3 is TGTGCCAGTAGTAGAATTAGGACTATCATGAACACTGAAGCTTTCTTT.